This T cell receptor (beta chain) was observed in a study of blood T cells in healthy people across ages. The CDR3 runs 11 residues. V shed 3 bases and J shed 10 bases, with 9 bases lying between them. Germline V gene data show CDR1 as LNHNV and CDR2 as YYDKDF (reference sequence). Study findings and constraints: Correlation between TCR beta diversity and naive T cell percentage was strong.

Combining a sample-barcoded 5' primer with a J-beta primer mix, a second PCR ran for about 7 to 11 cycles. Each cDNA molecule was tagged by a template-switch adaptor that had 12 random nucleotides. TCRdb re-called the 5' RACE reads through MiXCR, storing one row per CDR3 protein. The sample shows 1.5 million to 2 million distinct CDR3 sequences, over 25% of them seen only once. As to this clonotype: The target antigen is unknown.

The source of this sequence is a woman aged 25 to 39 in good health. Sample: blood. The chain joins TRBV15 to TRBJ1-2; D unclear. CDR3 nucleotide sequence: TGTGCCACCAGCAGGGCCTTTAACTACACCTTC. Protein: CATSRAFNYTF.